These 14 T cell receptor beta chains came from one sample sequenced in a study of shared T cell receptors in the human thymus (dated by TCRdb to the early 2020s). Libraries were built with the immunoSEQ multiplex PCR assay. In TCRdb, the immuneACCESS table is reduced to in-frame sequences with V and J assigned. These tables do not hold every clone; where another copy was compared, an unresolved V gene accounts for under half, and the others remain unexplained. The sample includes some 700,000 clones, with 80% to 90% observed a single time. 0.0095% to 0.011% of the sample lies in the top ten. This sample was also put to use in a study of human thymus T cells.

The sample comprised thymocytes. These receptor sequences come from a girl under three years old with a congenital heart defect. Donor details come from another sample of the same person, matched by shared clones.

The CDR3 here is CASSRDGGTRSTDTQYF. The CDR3 nucleotides read TGTGCCAGCAGCCGGGATGGTGGAACACGCAGCACAGATACGCAGTATTTT. The chain carries TRBV11-2 and TRBJ2-3; TRBD2 might be the D (5 bases). CDR3 length: 17 residues. Looked up from germline, CDR1 is SGHAT and CDR2 is FQNNGV. V gave up 5 bases and J gave up 0 bases, with 18 bases separating them.

The rearrangement links TRBV11-2 to TRBJ1-1; TRBD1 matches at 8 bases. The germline V gene has CDR1 SGHAT and CDR2 FQNNGV. Trimming at V came to 4 bases and at J to 1 base, leaving 5 bases not matched to a gene. CDR3 length: 15 amino acids. CDR3 amino acids: CASSSRGTGNTEAFF. In nucleotides, the CDR3 is TGTGCCAGCAGCTCCCGGGGGACAGGGAACACTGAAGCTTTCTTT.

This chain uses TRBV5-1 with TRBJ1-2; 8 nucleotides agree with TRBD1. V was pared by 3 bases and J by 0 bases, with 16 bases of the junction left unmatched. CDR3 length: 19 amino acids. Germline V gives CDR1 SGHRS, CDR2 YFSETQ. The CDR3 loop reads CASSSRRPGQAPPNYGYTF. CDR3 coding DNA: TGCGCCAGCAGCTCACGGCGACCGGGACAGGCGCCTCCTAACTATGGCTACACCTTC.

This chain joins TRBV5-8 and TRBJ1-5, with D perhaps TRBD1 (6 bases). V was shortened by 0 bases and J by 1 base, with 8 bases between the two germline ends. This CDR3 spans 15 amino acids. Germline V gene data show CDR1 as SGHTS and CDR2 as YDEGEE. The CDR3 region has the DNA TGTGCCAGCAGCTTGGAGGGACACAGCAATCAGCCCCAGCATTTT. Amino acids: CASSLEGHSNQPQHF.

This clone was counted once. This sequence joins TRBV4-1 and TRBJ2-4, with D unresolved. There are 16 residues in the CDR3. The V end lost 4 bases, the J end lost 2 bases, and 15 bases lay between the germline ends. The germline V gene encodes CDR1 MGHRA and CDR2 YSYEKL. CDR3 in DNA: TGCGCCAGCAGCCGAGACACTGTCAGGCCCAAAAACATTCAGTACTTC. Translating it yields CASSRDTVRPKNIQYF.

The table lists this clone with a few counts. The rearrangement joins TRBV14 to TRBJ1-2, with D tentatively TRBD1 (6 bases). The CDR3 totals 16 residues. V was pared by 3 bases and J by 3 bases, with 17 bases between. Looked up from germline, CDR1 is SGHDN and CDR2 is FVKESK. The CDR3 loop reads CASSHITDRKDYGYTF. In DNA, the CDR3 is TGTGCCAGCAGCCACATTACGGACAGAAAGGACTATGGCTACACCTTC.

This rearrangement joins TRBV12-5 to TRBJ1-1; D is undetermined. Germline V gene data show CDR1 as LGHNT and CDR2 as FRNRAP. The length of the CDR3 is 13 residues. V was cut by 2 bases and J by 5 bases, with 9 bases left in between. Here the CDR3 reads CASGLPLQTEAFF. CDR3 DNA sequence: TGTGCTAGTGGTTTGCCCCTACAGACTGAAGCTTTCTTT. Supplemented by reference TRBV12-5 and TRBJ1-1, the full variable domain reads DARVTQTPRHKVTEMGQEVTMRCQPILGHNTVFWYRQTMMQGLELLAYFRNRAPLDDSGMPKDRFSAEMPDATLATLKIQPSEPRDSAVYFCASGLPLQTEAFFGQGTRLTVV.

This chain connects TRBV6-6 to TRBJ2-2; TRBD1 might be the D (5 bases). Germline CDR1 reads MNHNY; CDR2 reads SVGAGI (reference sequence). The V gene lost 6 bases and the J gene lost 2 bases, with 16 bases spanning the gap. This CDR3 has 16 residues. The CDR3 coding sequence is TGTGCCAGCAGCTCAAACAGGACCCTTAACACCGGGGAGCTGTTTTTT. Amino acid sequence: CASSSNRTLNTGELFF.

The rearrangement joins TRBV5-6 to TRBJ2-5; 8 nucleotides match TRBD1. The trim removed 4 bases at V and 3 bases at J, leaving 8 bases unmatched. Per the germline V gene, CDR1 is SGHDT and CDR2 is YYEEEE. CDR3 size: 15 residues. CDR3 coding DNA: TGTGCCAGCAGCCGTAAAGAGACAGGGGAAGAGACCCAGTACTTC. Encoded protein: CASSRKETGEETQYF.

CDR3 nucleotide sequence: TGTGCCAGCAGCTTAGTACAGGGAGATCAGCCCCAGCATTTT. It is translated as CASSLVQGDQPQHF. The chain is built from TRBV7-8 and TRBJ1-5, with a possible D match to TRBD1 (6 bases). Germline assignment: CDR1 SGHVS and CDR2 FQNEAQ. The CDR3 consists of 14 residues. V lost 1 base and J 5 bases, leaving 9 bases between the germline ends.

The chain recombines TRBV7-8 with TRBJ2-3; TRBD2 might be the D (6 bases). Germline CDR1 SGHVS, CDR2 FQNEAQ. The CDR3 sequence is 16 residues long. V lost 5 bases and J 3 bases, leaving 18 bases between the germline ends. The CDR3 region has the DNA TGTGCCAGCAGCCCGTTTTGGGTGCGGGGAACAGATACGCAGTATTTT. It translates to CASSPFWVRGTDTQYF. Combining the CDR3 with reference TRBV7-8 and TRBJ2-3 gives the whole variable domain GAGVSQSPRYKVAKRGQDVALRCDPISGHVSLFWYQQALGQGPEFLTYFQNEAQLDKSGLPSDRFFAERPEGSVSTLKIQRTQQEDSAVYLCASSPFWVRGTDTQYFGPGTRLTVL.

This clone was seen only a few times. This chain connects TRBV10-1 to TRBJ2-7; D unresolved. V lost 4 bases and J 5 bases, leaving 6 bases between the germline ends. CDR1 WNHNN and CDR2 SYGVQD come from the germline V gene (reference sequence). The CDR3 is 11 residues long. The CDR3 DNA is TGCGCCAGCAGTGGTGAGCACGAGCAGTACTTC. Residues: CASSGEHEQYF.

The chain recombines TRBV7-2 with TRBJ1-1; possibly TRBD1 for D (6 bases). The CDR3 is 16 amino acids. Looked up from germline, CDR1 is SGHTA and CDR2 is FQGNSA. V was clipped by 5 bases and J by 8 bases, with 24 bases between them. The CDR3 coding sequence is TGTGCCAGCAGCCGAGGGGGATCCCCCCGATTTGGGGAAGCTTTCTTT. Translated, it gives CASSRGGSPRFGEAFF.

The V gene is TRBV5-6, the J gene TRBJ1-4, with D tentatively TRBD1 (6 bases). The CDR3 spans 13 residues. Germline lookup yields CDR1 SGHDT and CDR2 YYEEEE. Trimming cost V 2 bases and J 7 bases, with 9 bases left between them. Here the CDR3 DNA reads TGTGCCAGCAGCTTCCAGGGGTTTGAAAAACTGTTTTTT. Its translation: CASSFQGFEKLFF.